The next 10 T cell receptor beta chains were all read from a single sample in a study of blood T cell repertoires in COVID-19. The method was immunoSEQ multiplex PCR; TCRdb's version includes in-frame clones alone and lacks a portion of them. The table shows roughly 130,000 clones, with more than 80% occurring only once. Material: peripheral blood. These receptors were taken from a man aged 40-50 years with acute or convalescent COVID-19.

The chain couples TRBV7-9 to TRBJ1-2; D is ambiguous. Per germline, CDR1 SEHNR and CDR2 FQNEAQ (reference sequence). V was shortened by 5 bases and J by 3 bases, with 13 bases between the two germline ends. This CDR3 comprises 14 residues. CDR3 sequence: CASSPSGNDYGYTF. CDR3 nucleotides: TGTGCCAGCAGCCCTTCGGGGAACGACTATGGCTACACCTTC.

The chain links TRBV5-8 to TRBJ2-3; 7 positions agree with TRBD2. This CDR3 spans 16 amino acids. CDR1 and CDR2 (germline): SGHTS, YDEGEE. Trimming at V came to 0 bases and at J to 0 bases, leaving 4 bases not matched to a gene. The CDR3 DNA follows: TGTGCCAGCAGCTTGGCCCGGGACTATAGCACAGATACGCAGTATTTT. Its translation: CASSLARDYSTDTQYF.

The chain employs TRBV30 and TRBJ1-2; 10 bases match TRBD1. V was clipped by 4 bases and J by 4 bases; unmatched bases: 9. This CDR3 has 15 amino acids. Germline CDR1 GTSNPN, CDR2 SVGIG (reference sequence). Here the CDR3 reads CAWTLGTGVVYGYTF. The CDR3 DNA follows: TGTGCCTGGACCCTCGGGACAGGGGTTGTCTATGGCTACACCTTC.

The V call is TRBV14, the J call TRBJ1-3, with D possibly being TRBD1 (6 bases). The CDR3 is 15 residues long. The ends were cut back, 2 bases at V and 1 base at J, with 9 bases in the middle. Looked up from germline, CDR1 is SGHDN and CDR2 is FVKESK. CDR3 sequence: CASSQLTGSGNTIYF. Here the CDR3 DNA reads TGTGCCAGCAGCCAATTAACAGGGTCTGGAAACACCATATATTTT.

The chain recombines TRBV11-2 with TRBJ2-1, with 9 bases matching TRBD2. The CDR3 totals 16 residues. V trimming: 1 base; J trimming: 7 bases; junction bases outside the gene matches: 8. Per germline, CDR1 SGHAT and CDR2 FQNNGV. In nucleotides, the CDR3 is TGTGCCAGCAGCTTAGTAATCGGCGCGGGAGGGAATGAGCAGTTCTTC. As protein: CASSLVIGAGGNEQFF.

This chain uses TRBV15 with TRBJ1-1; possible D gene TRBD1, 6 bases. CDR1 is LNHNV, CDR2 YYDKDF, per germline (reference sequence). The CDR3 loop spans 13 amino acids. V shed 0 bases and J shed 4 bases, with 6 bases lying between them. The CDR3 DNA reads TGTGCCACCAGCAGAGAAGGGGGCACTGAAGCTTTCTTT. Protein: CATSREGGTEAFF.

The gene calls are TRBV4-1 and TRBJ1-4; 8 positions match TRBD1. The trim removed 1 base at V and 0 bases at J, leaving 4 bases unmatched. This CDR3 comprises 17 residues. In germline, CDR1 is MGHRA, CDR2 YSYEKL. The CDR3: CASSQGQGKSTNEKLFF. The DNA of the CDR3 is TGCGCCAGCAGCCAAGGACAGGGGAAATCAACTAATGAAAAACTGTTTTTT.

The chain recombines TRBV27 with TRBJ1-6; D is possibly TRBD1 (6 bases). The germline V gene encodes CDR1 MNHEY and CDR2 SMNVEV (reference sequence). CDR3 length: 17 residues. The V end lost 4 bases, the J end lost 10 bases, and 23 bases lay between the germline ends. The CDR3 sequence is CASSSLDSLSLQSPLHF. CDR3 in DNA: TGTGCCAGCAGTTCCCTGGACAGTCTCTCCCTACAATCACCCCTCCACTTT.

The rearrangement uses TRBV5-1 and TRBJ1-2, with D possibly being TRBD1 (5 bases). The germline V gene has CDR1 SGHRS and CDR2 YFSETQ. V was cut by 6 bases and J by 6 bases, with 21 bases left in between. This CDR3 region has 15 residues. The CDR3 region is CASTPGGTSSNGYTF. CDR3 nucleotide sequence: TGCGCCAGCACCCCGGGAGGGACGTCGAGTAATGGCTACACCTTC. Full variable domain (outside the CDR3, taken from reference TRBV5-1 and TRBJ1-2): KAGVTQTPRYLIKTRGQQVTLSCSPISGHRSVSWYQQTPGQGLQFLFEYFSETQRNKGNFPGRFSGRQFSNSRSEMNVSTLELGDSALYLCASTPGGTSSNGYTFGSGTRLTVV.

The gene calls are TRBV7-2 and TRBJ1-5; no clear D. This CDR3 spans 14 amino acids. Germline V gene lookup returns CDR1 SGHTA and CDR2 FQGNSA. Trimming pared 7 bases from V and 6 bases from J, leaving 16 bases between. This chain's CDR3 is CASTLRGGFQPQHF. Written as DNA, the CDR3 is TGTGCCAGCACCCTCCGGGGAGGTTTTCAGCCCCAGCATTTT.